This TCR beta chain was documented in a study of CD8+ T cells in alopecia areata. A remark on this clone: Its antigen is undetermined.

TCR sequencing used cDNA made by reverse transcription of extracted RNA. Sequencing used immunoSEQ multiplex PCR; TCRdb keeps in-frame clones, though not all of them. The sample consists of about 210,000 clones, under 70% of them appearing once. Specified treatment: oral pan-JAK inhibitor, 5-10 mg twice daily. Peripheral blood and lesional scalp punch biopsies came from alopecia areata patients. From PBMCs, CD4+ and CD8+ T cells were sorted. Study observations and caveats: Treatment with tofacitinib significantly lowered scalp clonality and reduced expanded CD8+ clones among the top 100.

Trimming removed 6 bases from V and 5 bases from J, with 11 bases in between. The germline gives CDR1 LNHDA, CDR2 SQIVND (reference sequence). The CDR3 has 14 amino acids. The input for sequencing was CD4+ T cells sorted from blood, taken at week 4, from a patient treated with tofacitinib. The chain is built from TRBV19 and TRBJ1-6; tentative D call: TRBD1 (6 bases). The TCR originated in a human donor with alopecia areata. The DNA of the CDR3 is TGTGCCAGTAGGGGACATCGGGATAATTCACCCCTCCACTTT. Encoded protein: CASRGHRDNSPLHF.